This T cell receptor beta chain was sequenced for a study of blood T cell repertoires in COVID-19. Turning to the study itself: The United States, Italy and Spain provided the acute and convalescent COVID-19 samples. PBMCs, B-cell-depleted T cells, or T cells were the source of the cDNA or gDNA that made up the material.

This table comes from immunoSEQ multiplex PCR, and its TCRdb copy is limited to in-frame clones, with some not included. The repertoire includes nearly 300,000 clones, 88% of them detected once, and more than 6.5% sits in the top ten. There are 14 residues in the CDR3. V lost 7 bases, J lost 3 bases, and 7 bases stayed unmatched. In germline, CDR1 is SNHLY, CDR2 FYNNEI. The J gene is TRBJ2-5, the V gene TRBV2; 8 positions agree with TRBD1. The sequence derives from a woman aged 30 to 39 who had recovered from COVID-19. Sequences were obtained from peripheral blood. Here the CDR3 reads CASNLQGAEETQYF. The DNA of the CDR3 is TGTGCCAGCAATCTCCAGGGGGCCGAAGAGACCCAGTACTTC.